Below, 15 T cell receptor beta chains from the same sample are listed, as sequenced in a study of blood T cells in healthy people across ages. For the second PCR, which ran for 7 to 11 cycles, a sample-barcoded 5' primer and a J-beta primer mix were used. One entry per CDR3 protein results from TCRdb running MiXCR on the 5' RACE reads. The sample contains about 720,000 distinct CDR3 sequences, around 25% of which appear only once. In addition, the sample was reused for a study of T cells of mothers and their children.

Material for sequencing was blood. The receptor set was obtained from a boy under 18 in good health.

This clonotype has only a few counts. The J gene is TRBJ1-2, the V gene TRBV4-3; 11 bases match TRBD1. The V segment lost 0 bases and the J segment 8 bases; nucleotides outside the gene matches: 11. Germline loops: CDR1 LGHNA, CDR2 YSLEER. The CDR3 length is 17 residues. CDR3 in amino acids: CASSQDPGQGVWGGYTF. The CDR3 DNA sequence: TGCGCCAGCAGCCAAGATCCGGGACAGGGGGTTTGGGGCGGCTACACCTTC.

The genes are TRBV29-1 and TRBJ2-5, with TRBD1 as a possible D gene (6 bases). CDR3 size: 12 residues. Germline CDR1 is SQVTM and CDR2 is ANQGSEA. The ends were cut back, 4 bases at V and 3 bases at J, with 9 bases in the middle. CDR3 sequence reads: CSVGSGEETQYF. The CDR3 DNA sequence: TGCAGCGTTGGGTCAGGGGAAGAGACCCAGTACTTC.

The V call is TRBV6-6, the J call TRBJ1-4; no firm D call. Germline V CDR1 and CDR2: MNHNY, SVGAGI (reference sequence). This CDR3 spans 16 amino acids. Between the trimmed V and J ends, which lost 1 base and 0 bases, there was a span of 9 bases. The CDR3 region has the DNA TGTGCCAGCAGTTACTTTCCGTCTGCAACTAATGAAAAACTGTTTTTT. This gives the protein CASSYFPSATNEKLFF.

The chain recombines TRBV5-1 with TRBJ1-5; D is possibly TRBD1 (5 bases). Germline CDR1 and CDR2: SGHRS and YFSETQ. V lost 9 bases, J lost 6 bases, and 19 bases lay in between. The length of the CDR3 is 14 residues. CDR3 coding DNA: TGCGCCACACAATACACCTCGAGGGGTCAGCCCCAGCATTTT. Its protein product is CATQYTSRGQPQHF.

This clonotype came up once. V usage is TRBV29-1 and J usage is TRBJ2-3; TRBD2 matches 11 bases. This CDR3 comprises 15 residues. The V and J ends lost 4 bases and 0 bases, in that order; junction bases with no gene match: 3. Germline assignment: CDR1 SQVTM and CDR2 ANQGSEA. In nucleotides, the CDR3 is TGCAGCGTTGTTCTAGCGGGGGGAAGCACAGATACGCAGTATTTT. Protein: CSVVLAGGSTDTQYF.

This clonotype has more than one count but fewer than ten. The J gene is TRBJ2-7, the V gene TRBV7-2; TRBD1 matches at 12 bases. Unmatched junction bases numbered 6, after V lost 5 bases and J lost 4 bases. Germline V gene sequence: CDR1 SGHTA, CDR2 FQGNSA. The CDR3 is 15 amino acids. In DNA, the CDR3 is TGTGCCAGCAGCATATGGGACAGGGGGCCTTACGAGCAGTACTTC. It translates to CASSIWDRGPYEQYF.

This chain joins TRBV10-3 and TRBJ2-4; D is unresolved. This CDR3 contains 13 residues. Germline-derived CDR1 and CDR2 are ENHRY and SYGVKD. Trimming removed 3 bases from V and 5 bases from J, with 8 bases in between. CDR3 sequence (DNA): TGTGCCATCAGTGAACGCGAGGAAAACATTCAGTACTTC. Translation: CAISEREENIQYF.

This clonotype was seen a handful of times. The CDR3 DNA is TGTGCCAGCAGTCGCCGGGAGAACTACGAGCAGTACTTC. Protein sequence: CASSRRENYEQYF. The chain has TRBV12-3 or TRBV12-4 and TRBJ2-7, with a tentative D call TRBD2 (6 bases). The CDR3 has 13 amino acids. Trimming took off 5 bases at V and 3 bases at J, with 11 bases between the two ends.

This clonotype occurred many times. This chain uses TRBV3-1 with TRBJ2-5; a weak D match, TRBD2 (6 bases). Trimming left V 4 bases short and J 4 bases short, with 13 bases between. This CDR3 region has 14 residues. Germline lookup yields CDR1 LGHDT and CDR2 YNNKEL (reference sequence). CDR3 nucleotide sequence: TGTGCCAGCAGCCCTAGGACCGGGGGAGAGACCCAGTACTTC. Protein: CASSPRTGGETQYF.

At least ten counts were recorded for this clonotype. The chain couples TRBV7-9 to TRBJ2-1; weak D call: TRBD1 (5 bases). The CDR3 consists of 14 residues. Trimming pared 2 bases from V and 4 bases from J, leaving 9 bases between. Germline CDR1 reads SEHNR; CDR2 reads FQNEAQ (reference sequence). The CDR3 DNA follows: TGTGCCAGCAGCTTATCTCAGGGTTACAATGAGCAGTTCTTC. This codes for CASSLSQGYNEQFF.

This chain uses TRBV5-1 with TRBJ2-7; 12 nucleotides agree with TRBD2. The CDR3 has 18 amino acids. From germline, CDR1 is SGHRS and CDR2 YFSETQ. The J segment lost 2 bases and the V segment lost 4 bases, leaving 13 bases of the junction unmatched. The CDR3 is CASSTTTLGLAGTYEQYF. In nucleotides, the CDR3 is TGCGCCAGCAGCACAACAACCCTGGGACTAGCGGGCACCTACGAGCAGTACTTC. The full variable domain, its missing parts supplied by reference TRBV5-1 and TRBJ2-7, is KAGVTQTPRYLIKTRGQQVTLSCSPISGHRSVSWYQQTPGQGLQFLFEYFSETQRNKGNFPGRFSGRQFSNSRSEMNVSTLELGDSALYLCASSTTTLGLAGTYEQYFGPGTRLTVT.

This clonotype occurred once. The chain joins TRBV2 to TRBJ1-2; maybe TRBD1 (6 bases). This CDR3 is built from 17 residues. The germline gives CDR1 SNHLY, CDR2 FYNNEI. The ends were cut back, 5 bases at V and 4 bases at J, with 23 bases in the middle. CDR3 in DNA: TGTGCCAGCAGTTCACAGGGTATGGCCAGACCCCTCTATGGCTACACCTTC. Its protein is CASSSQGMARPLYGYTF.

The rearrangement uses TRBV28 and TRBJ2-1; 9 nucleotides agree with TRBD2. The CDR3 length is 19 residues. J was trimmed by 12 bases and V by 0 bases; bases with no gene match: 21. Germline values: CDR1 MDHEN, CDR2 SYDVKM. The DNA for the CDR3 is TGTGCCAGCAGTTTATGCTGTTCCGGGCTAGCGGGATCTCTCAACACGCAGTTCTTC. Translation: CASSLCCSGLAGSLNTQFF.

V gene TRBV5-1 combines with J gene TRBJ2-7; TRBD2 might be the D (5 bases). This CDR3 spans 14 amino acids. The germline V and J ends were trimmed by 2 bases and 5 bases, with 14 bases remaining between them. CDR1 is SGHRS, CDR2 YFSETQ, per germline. The CDR3 DNA sequence: TGCGCCAGCAGCTTTGGGTATAACGGGGACGAGCAGTACTTC. Translating gives CASSFGYNGDEQYF. The full variable domain, with the rest looked up from reference TRBV5-1 and TRBJ2-7, is KAGVTQTPRYLIKTRGQQVTLSCSPISGHRSVSWYQQTPGQGLQFLFEYFSETQRNKGNFPGRFSGRQFSNSRSEMNVSTLELGDSALYLCASSFGYNGDEQYFGPGTRLTVT.

This chain uses TRBV27 with TRBJ1-2; D is ambiguous. Trimming stripped 7 bases from V and 0 bases from J, with 15 bases between. The CDR3 is made up of 15 amino acids. The V gene's germline CDR1 is MNHEY and CDR2 SMNVEV (reference sequence). The DNA for the CDR3 is TGTGCCAGCATTTTCCGGAAGGACCCTAACTATGGCTACACCTTC. Protein product: CASIFRKDPNYGYTF.